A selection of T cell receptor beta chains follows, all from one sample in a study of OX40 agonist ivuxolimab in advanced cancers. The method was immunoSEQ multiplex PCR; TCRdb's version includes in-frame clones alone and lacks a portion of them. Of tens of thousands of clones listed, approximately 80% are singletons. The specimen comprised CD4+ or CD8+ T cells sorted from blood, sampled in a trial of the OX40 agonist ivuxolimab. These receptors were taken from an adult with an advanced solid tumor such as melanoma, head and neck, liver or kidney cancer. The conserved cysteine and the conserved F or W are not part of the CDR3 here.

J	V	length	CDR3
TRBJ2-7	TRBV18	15	ASSPRQQGFSSYEQY
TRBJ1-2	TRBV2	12	ASSVGTGVSGYT
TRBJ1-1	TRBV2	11	ASTGLKNTEAF
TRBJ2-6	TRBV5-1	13	ASGVGSSGANVLT
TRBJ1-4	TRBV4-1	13	ASSPTRGGEEKLF
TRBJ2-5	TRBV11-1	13	ASSPGQGYEGTQY
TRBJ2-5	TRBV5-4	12	ASSLEGARETQY
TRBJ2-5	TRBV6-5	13	ASSQQGIYQETQY
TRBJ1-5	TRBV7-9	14	ASSLATGAGNQPQH
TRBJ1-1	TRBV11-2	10	ASSKVGPEAF
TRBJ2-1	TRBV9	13	ASSRDSYPYNEQF
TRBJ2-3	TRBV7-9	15	ASSPQPVAGGLDTQY
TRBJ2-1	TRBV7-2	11	ASSLRLENEQF
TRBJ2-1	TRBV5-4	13	ASSLAGSSYNEQF
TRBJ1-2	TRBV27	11	ASGDSRGYGYT
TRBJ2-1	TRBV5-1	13	ASSLNTGSANEQF
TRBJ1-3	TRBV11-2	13	ASSRGTTGRNTIY
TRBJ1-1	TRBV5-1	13	ASSLGREGNTEAF
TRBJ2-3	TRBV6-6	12	ASTKAGGTDTQY
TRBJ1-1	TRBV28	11	ASVVSTVTEAF
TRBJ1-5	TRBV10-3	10	AIQGDNQPQH
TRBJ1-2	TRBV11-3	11	ASSSMTGDGYT
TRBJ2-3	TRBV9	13	ASSPASRVTDTQY
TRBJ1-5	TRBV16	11	ASSQVLNQPQH
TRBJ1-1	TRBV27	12	ASRGQGASGEAF
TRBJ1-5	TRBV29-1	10	SVREINQPQH
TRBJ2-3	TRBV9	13	ASSVIGTSTDTQY
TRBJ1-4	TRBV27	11	ASAPGRNEKLF
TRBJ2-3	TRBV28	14	ASSSGQAWGTDTQY
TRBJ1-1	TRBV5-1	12	ASSSDRGNTEAF
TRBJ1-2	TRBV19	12	ASSETAPGSGYT
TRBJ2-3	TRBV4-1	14	ASSLRGTGETDTQY
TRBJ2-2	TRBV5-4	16	ASSLRGGRATNTGELF
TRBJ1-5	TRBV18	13	ASSPEGAGDQPQH
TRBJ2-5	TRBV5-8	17	ASSRGALAGGRAMETQY
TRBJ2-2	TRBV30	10	AWRGQTGELF
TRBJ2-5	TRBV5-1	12	ASSPGQLGETQY
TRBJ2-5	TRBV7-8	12	ASSLGTVQETQY
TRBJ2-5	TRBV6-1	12	ASSEGGLVETQY
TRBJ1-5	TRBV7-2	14	ASIPAGGRGSQPQH
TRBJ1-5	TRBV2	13	ASSEGRGENQPQH
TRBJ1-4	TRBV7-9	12	ASSRRITNEKLF
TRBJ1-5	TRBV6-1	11	ASVGGRVQPQH
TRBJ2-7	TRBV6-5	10	ASRTSNYEQY
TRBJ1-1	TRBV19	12	ASSRQAMNTEAF
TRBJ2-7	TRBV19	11	ASSKGGTYEQY
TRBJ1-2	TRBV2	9	ASSVVGGYT
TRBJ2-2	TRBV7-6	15	ASSPRLAGGQSGELF
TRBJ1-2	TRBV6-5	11	ASATGTAYGYT
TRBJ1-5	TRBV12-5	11	ASGFESNQPQH
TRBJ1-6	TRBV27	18	ASSLFRVGQGRFGDSPLH
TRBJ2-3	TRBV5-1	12	ASSSGLAEDTQY
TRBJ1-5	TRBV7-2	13	ASSLETGRNQPQH
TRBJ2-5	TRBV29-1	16	SVVGTWGRTQAGETQY
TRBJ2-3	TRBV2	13	ASSEGLGGTDTQY
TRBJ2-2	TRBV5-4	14	ASSSHRERNTGELF